This passage covers 23 T cell receptor beta chains from one sample sequenced in a study of control samples from healthy donors and cancer patients. Some clones are missing from TCRdb's copy, which holds only in-frame ones; the method was immunoSEQ multiplex PCR. Of some 110,000 clones in the sample, 80% to 90% were seen once. Source material: PBMCs. Receptor source: a woman in her forties or fifties with colorectal cancer.

The rearrangement joins TRBV4-1 to TRBJ2-7; D gene ambiguous. CDR1 MGHRA and CDR2 YSYEKL come from the germline V gene. The CDR3 spans 13 residues. The ends were cut back, 0 bases at V and 3 bases at J, with 6 bases in the middle. For the CDR3, the DNA is TGCGCCAGCAGCCAAGATCGCGGCTACGAGCAGTACTTC. Its translation is CASSQDRGYEQYF.

The chain carries TRBV12-3 or TRBV12-4 and TRBJ2-4, with unresolved D. The CDR3 is made up of 11 amino acids. The germline V and J ends were trimmed by 3 bases and 8 bases, with 5 bases remaining between them. As DNA, the CDR3 is TGTGCCAGCAGTTTTCGAGACATTCAGTACTTC. Encoded protein: CASSFRDIQYF.

The chain has TRBV10-3 and TRBJ1-1; D remains unclear. CDR3 length: 14 residues. V gave up 0 bases and J gave up 1 base, with 6 bases separating them. Germline V gene data show CDR1 as ENHRY and CDR2 as SYGVKD. The DNA for the CDR3 is TGTGCCATCAGTGAGTCGAGACAGAACACTGAAGCTTTCTTT. This codes for CAISESRQNTEAFF.

The chain has TRBV3-1 (or the pseudogene TRBV3-2) and TRBJ2-5; D unclear. The germline V gene has CDR1 LGHDT and CDR2 YNNKEL (reference sequence). Trimming stripped 0 bases from V and 1 base from J, with 9 bases between. The CDR3 covers 15 residues. CDR3 nucleotide sequence: TGTGCCAGCAGCCAAGATTCCAGCAGCCAAGAGACCCAGTACTTC. It encodes CASSQDSSSQETQYF.

The rearrangement joins TRBV20-1 to TRBJ2-7; 9 bases line up with TRBD2. This CDR3 spans 14 amino acids. Losses at the gene ends were 3 bases for V and 7 bases for J; bases not matched to a gene: 10. Germline V gives CDR1 DFQATT, CDR2 SNEGSKA (reference sequence). In DNA form, the CDR3 reads TGCAGTGCTAGTTCTCTAGCGGGGCGGGGAGAGCAGTACTTC. Translating it yields CSASSLAGRGEQYF.

The chain has TRBV29-1 and TRBJ1-2; D not certain. Trimming stripped 4 bases from V and 6 bases from J, with 9 bases between. The CDR3 spans 11 residues. Germline lookup yields CDR1 SQVTM and CDR2 ANQGSEA. The CDR3 loop is CSVGRENGYTF. DNA for the CDR3: TGCAGCGTTGGAAGGGAAAATGGCTACACCTTC.

As DNA, the CDR3 is TGTGCCTCAGCCCTTTACCGCGGCGATGGCTACACCTTC. Translating it yields CASALYRGDGYTF. The rearrangement joins TRBV30 to TRBJ1-2; D is uncertain. The CDR3 is 13 residues long. With 7 bases removed from V and 6 bases from J, the gap between germline ends came to 18 bases. Germline V gene sequence: CDR1 GTSNPN, CDR2 SVGIG (reference sequence).

The chain combines TRBV9 with TRBJ2-5; 9 nucleotides match TRBD2. The length of the CDR3 is 15 residues. Germline lookup yields CDR1 SGDLS and CDR2 YYNGEE. Trimming took 4 bases from V and 5 from J; bases not matched to a gene: 9. CDR3 bases: TGTGCCAGCAGCCCGGTACTAGCGGGCTGGGAGACCCAGTACTTC. This gives the protein CASSPVLAGWETQYF.

CDR3 nucleotide sequence: TGTGCCAGCAGAAAAGGGGATATGCCTGAAGCTTTCTTT. It is translated as CASRKGDMPEAFF. The chain employs TRBV6-6 and TRBJ1-1; TRBD1 might be the D (5 bases). The V and J ends lost 6 bases and 6 bases respectively, with 14 bases between them. The CDR3 loop spans 13 amino acids. Germline lookup yields CDR1 MNHNY and CDR2 SVGAGI (reference sequence).

This sequence joins TRBV30 and TRBJ1-4, with no clear D. The V end was cut by 0 bases, the J end by 4 bases, with 6 bases between. Per the germline V gene, CDR1 is GTSNPN and CDR2 is SVGIG (reference sequence). This CDR3 region has 13 residues. DNA for the CDR3: TGTGCCTGGAGTGTCCGATATAATGAAAAACTGTTTTTT. Protein sequence: CAWSVRYNEKLFF.

The chain combines TRBV6-5 with TRBJ2-6; D is undetermined. The germline CDR1 and CDR2 sequences are MNHEY and SVGAGI. CDR3 length equals 13 residues. V gave up 8 bases and J gave up 2 bases, with 7 bases separating them. CDR3 nucleotide sequence: TGTGCCAGCGATGCTACTGGGGCCAACGTCCTGACTTTC. Translated: CASDATGANVLTF.

This clone was seen more than once but under ten times. The chain is built from TRBV10-1 and TRBJ2-5; D remains ambiguous. Per germline, CDR1 WNHNN and CDR2 SYGVQD (reference sequence). This CDR3 contains 15 residues. Trimming stripped 2 bases from V and 5 bases from J, with 15 bases between. The chain's CDR3 is CASSERWHEEETQYF. Here the CDR3 DNA reads TGCGCCAGCAGTGAGCGGTGGCATGAGGAGGAGACCCAGTACTTC.

The genes are TRBV5-6 and TRBJ1-2; D call uncertain. Germline CDR1 SGHDT, CDR2 YYEEEE. CDR3 length: 12 residues. V was trimmed by 2 bases and J by 7 bases, leaving 9 bases between them. In nucleotides, the CDR3 is TGTGCCAGCAGCTTCAGCAGGTCTGGCTACACCTTC. Its translation is CASSFSRSGYTF.

This clone was observed a single time. The gene calls are TRBV5-4 and TRBJ1-1; D might be TRBD1 (5 bases). Trimming left V 1 base short and J 7 bases short, with 14 bases between. Germline values: CDR1 SGHNT, CDR2 YYREEE (reference sequence). The CDR3 extends over 14 amino acids. The DNA of the CDR3 is TGTGCCAGCAGCTTGATCACAGGATCCCTTGAAGCTTTCTTT. The encoded protein is CASSLITGSLEAFF.

The chain employs TRBV11-3 and TRBJ2-5; D unclear. CDR3 length: 13 amino acids. Germline V gene lookup returns CDR1 SGHNT and CDR2 YENEEA. The V and J ends lost 4 bases and 2 bases respectively, with 8 bases between them. CDR3 amino acids: CASSSSFQETQYF. In nucleotides, the CDR3 is TGTGCCAGCAGCTCATCATTTCAAGAGACCCAGTACTTC.

The gene calls are TRBV3-1 (or the pseudogene TRBV3-2) and TRBJ1-2; tentatively, D is TRBD1 (5 bases). The CDR3 runs to 14 residues. CDR1 and CDR2 (germline): LGHDT, YNNKEL (reference sequence). The ends were cut back, 1 base at V and 3 bases at J, with 9 bases in the middle. CDR3 coding DNA: TGTGCCAGCAGCCAAGGGGGGGACTACTATGGCTACACCTTC. Translating gives CASSQGGDYYGYTF.

The chain combines TRBV2 with TRBJ2-1; 10 positions match TRBD2. The germline gives CDR1 SNHLY, CDR2 FYNNEI. With 7 bases clipped from V and 5 bases from J, the junction kept 2 bases outside the gene matches. The length of the CDR3 is 13 residues. In nucleotides, the CDR3 is TGTGCCAGCACCGGACTAGCGGACAATGAGCAGTTCTTC. It translates to CASTGLADNEQFF.

The V and J genes are TRBV29-1 and TRBJ2-7; D possibly uses TRBD1 or TRBD2 (5 bases each). Germline V gives CDR1 SQVTM, CDR2 ANQGSEA. Trimming removed 5 bases at V and 3 bases at J, with 11 bases between. CDR3 size: 12 residues. The CDR3 loop reads CSVLGESYEQYF. CDR3 coding DNA: TGCAGCGTTCTGGGGGAAAGCTACGAGCAGTACTTC.

CDR3 sequence (DNA): TGTGCCAGCAGCTCCATGAGGGGCTCCTACAATGAGCAGTTCTTC. Translation gives CASSSMRGSYNEQFF. This chain connects TRBV5-5 to TRBJ2-1; D may correspond to TRBD1 or TRBD2 (5 bases each). The CDR3 has 15 residues. Per germline, CDR1 SGHKS and CDR2 YYEKEE (reference sequence). With 3 bases removed from V and 0 bases from J, the gap between germline ends came to 10 bases.

V gene TRBV15 combines with J gene TRBJ2-7; 7 bases map to TRBD1. The ends lost 1 base at V and 1 base at J; junction bases unmatched: 4. Per the germline V gene, CDR1 is LNHNV and CDR2 is YYDKDF (reference sequence). This CDR3 region has 15 residues. The CDR3, as DNA: TGTGCCACCAGCAGAGGACAGGGTAATTCCTACGAGCAGTACTTC. This gives the protein CATSRGQGNSYEQYF. The full variable domain, with the rest looked up from reference TRBV15 and TRBJ2-7, is DAMVIQNPRYQVTQFGKPVTLSCSQTLNHNVMYWYQQKSSQAPKLLFHYYDKDFNNEADTPDNFQSRRPNTSFCFLDIRSPGLGDTAMYLCATSRGQGNSYEQYFGPGTRLTVT.

The V gene is TRBV6-1, the J gene TRBJ1-2, with D hard to call. This CDR3 contains 13 residues. In germline, CDR1 is MNHNS, CDR2 SASEGT. Trimming shortened V by 3 bases and J by 1 base, and 6 bases separated the two germline ends. CDR3 residues: CASSDRNNYGYTF. As DNA, the CDR3 is TGTGCCAGCAGTGATAGGAATAACTATGGCTACACCTTC.

The chain recombines TRBV29-1 with TRBJ2-3; 9 bases are a match to TRBD2. V shed 6 bases and J 3 bases; nucleotides not matched to a gene: 4. Germline V gene lookup returns CDR1 SQVTM and CDR2 ANQGSEA. The CDR3 length is 13 residues. Here the CDR3 reads CSVQTSGTDTQYF. The DNA of the CDR3 is TGCAGCGTCCAGACTAGCGGAACAGATACGCAGTATTTT.

V usage is TRBV19 and J usage is TRBJ1-5, with TRBD1 as a possible D gene (6 bases). With 4 bases removed from V and 4 bases from J, the gap between germline ends came to 8 bases. This CDR3 has 13 amino acids. Looked up from germline, CDR1 is LNHDA and CDR2 is SQIVND (reference sequence). CDR3 sequence: CASSKDRNQPQHF. The CDR3, as DNA: TGTGCCAGTAGTAAGGACAGAAATCAGCCCCAGCATTTT.